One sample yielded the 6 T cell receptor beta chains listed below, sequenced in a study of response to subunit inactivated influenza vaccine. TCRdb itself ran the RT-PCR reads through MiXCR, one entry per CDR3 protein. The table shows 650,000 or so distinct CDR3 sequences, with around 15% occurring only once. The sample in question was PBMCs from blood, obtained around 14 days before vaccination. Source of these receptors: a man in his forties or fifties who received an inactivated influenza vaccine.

As DNA, the CDR3 is TGTGCCAGCAGCGTAGATGCCAGCGGGGGAGCAGAGACCCAGTACTTC. Translated: CASSVDASGGAETQYF. The chain recombines TRBV9 with TRBJ2-5, with TRBD2 matching over 8 bases. With 0 bases clipped from V and 4 bases from J, the junction kept 8 bases outside the gene matches. The CDR3 length is 16 residues. Germline V gene sequence: CDR1 SGDLS, CDR2 YYNGEE.

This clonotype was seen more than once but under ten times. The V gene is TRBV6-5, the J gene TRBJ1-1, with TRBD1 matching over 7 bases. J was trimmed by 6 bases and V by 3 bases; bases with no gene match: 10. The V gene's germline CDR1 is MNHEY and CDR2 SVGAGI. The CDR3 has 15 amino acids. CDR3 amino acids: CASSYLTQGRPEAFF. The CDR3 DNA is TGTGCCAGCAGTTATCTTACACAGGGGAGGCCTGAAGCTTTCTTT.

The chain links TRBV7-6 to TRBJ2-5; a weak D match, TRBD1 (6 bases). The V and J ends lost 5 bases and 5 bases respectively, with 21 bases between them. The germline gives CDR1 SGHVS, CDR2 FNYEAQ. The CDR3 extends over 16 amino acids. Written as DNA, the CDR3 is TGTGCCAGCAGCCCACAACCATTCCACAGGGTGGAGACCCAGTACTTC. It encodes CASSPQPFHRVETQYF.

The CDR3 sequence is CASSPDILTDTQYF. Here the CDR3 DNA reads TGTGCCAGCAGCCCTGATATATTGACAGATACGCAGTATTTT. This chain uses TRBV6-2 or TRBV6-3 with TRBJ2-3; D unresolved. This CDR3 spans 14 amino acids. CDR1 and CDR2 (germline): MNHEY, SVGEGT. V lost 6 bases to trimming and J lost 3 bases, with 13 bases between them.

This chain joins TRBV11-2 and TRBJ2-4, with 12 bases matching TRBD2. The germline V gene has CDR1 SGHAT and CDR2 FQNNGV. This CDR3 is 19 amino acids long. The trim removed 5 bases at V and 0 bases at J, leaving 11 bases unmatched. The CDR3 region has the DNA TGTGCCAGCAGCAAAGCCACTAGCGGGGGGCTACTAGCCAAAAACATTCAGTACTTC. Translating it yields CASSKATSGGLLAKNIQYF. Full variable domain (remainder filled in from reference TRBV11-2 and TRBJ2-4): EAGVAQSPRYKIIEKRQSVAFWCNPISGHATLYWYQQILGQGPKLLIQFQNNGVVDDSQLPKDRFSAERLKGVDSTLKIQPAKLEDSAVYLCASSKATSGGLLAKNIQYFGAGTRLSVL.

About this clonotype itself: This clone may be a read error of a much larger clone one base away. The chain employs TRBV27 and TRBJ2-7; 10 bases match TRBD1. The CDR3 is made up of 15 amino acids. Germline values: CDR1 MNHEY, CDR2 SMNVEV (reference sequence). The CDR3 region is CVSRVMTGGVYEQYF. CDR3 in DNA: TGTGTCAGCAGGGTCATGACAGGGGGCGTTTACGAGCAGTACTTC.